The rows below give T cell receptor beta chains drawn from one sample of a study of post-analysis software for immune sequencing data. TCRdb ran MiXCR on the PCR reads and lists one entry per CDR3 protein. The repertoire holds under 900,000 distinct CDR3 sequences, approximately 53% seen once, with 4.6% in the top ten. Sequencing used blood. The receptors stem from a girl aged 5 to 17 with multiple sclerosis. The CDR3 runs from the conserved cysteine through the conserved F or W. A D gene is named only where the DNA matches it firmly. Expanded clones are given a class, and other clones once, few, many or no size at all.

once	TRBD2	TRBJ2-3	TRBV7-3	TGTGCCAGCAGCTTAATCTCGAGGTGGGCAGGGACTACAGATATGCAGTATTTT	CASSLISRWAGTTDMQYF
.	TRBD2	TRBJ2-3	TRBV6-5	TGTGCCAGCAGTTCCCGGACTAGCGGGAGGGCTGCCACAGATACGCAGTATTTT	CASSSRTSGRAATDTQYF
.	.	TRBJ1-2	TRBV29-1	TGCAGCGTTGAGAGTAAGGTGGGCTACACCTTC	CSVESKVGYTF
.	TRBD2	TRBJ2-5	TRBV6-5	TGTGCCAGCAGTAAAGGACTAGCGTGGCAAGAGACCCAGTACTTC	CASSKGLAWQETQYF
.	TRBD2	TRBJ2-7	TRBV13	TGTGCCAGCAGCTTAGGCCTATCGAGCGGGAGGCCCTACGAGCAGTACTTC	CASSLGLSSGRPYEQYF
.	.	TRBJ2-7	TRBV10-3	TGTGCCATCAGGGGTCAGGATGAACCTTACGAGCAGTACTTC	CAIRGQDEPYEQYF
.	TRBD2	TRBJ2-1	TRBV12-3/TRBV12-4	TGTGCCAGCAGTTTATTCCGCGGGAGCAGATACAATGAGCAGTTCTTC	CASSLFRGSRYNEQFF
once	.	TRBJ2-7	TRBV20-1	TGCAGTGCCAAAAAGCCGGGACTGAGCTCCTACGAGCAGTACTTC	CSAKKPGLSSYEQYF
.	TRBD2	TRBJ2-5	TRBV25-1	TGTGCCAGCAGTGACGCTAGCGGGAGTCTAAAGCAGTACTTC	CASSDASGSLKQYF
.	.	TRBJ2-3	TRBV20-1	TGCAGCGCCCCGGGGCGCTCAGATACGCAGTATTTT	CSAPGRSDTQYF
.	TRBD1	TRBJ2-3	TRBV7-9	TGTGCCAGCAGCCCAAAGGGACAGGCAGATACGCAGTATTTT	CASSPKGQADTQYF
few	TRBD2	TRBJ2-3	TRBV11-2	TGTGCCAGCAGCTTAGCAGGCGGGGGGCCCCCCACAGATACGCAGTATTTT	CASSLAGGGPPTDTQYF
.	TRBD1	TRBJ2-5	TRBV29-1	TGCAGCGGACTACAGGGGGAGACCCAGTACTTC	CSGLQGETQYF
.	TRBD1	TRBJ2-1	TRBV29-1	TGCAGCGTTGAAGGTCGGACAGGGTCCTCCTACAATGAGCAGTTCTTC	CSVEGRTGSSYNEQFF